Shown below are 16 T cell receptor beta chains from a single sample sequenced in a study of blood T cell repertoires in COVID-19. Profiling relied on immunoSEQ multiplex PCR, and the TCRdb table lists in-frame clones only, not all of them. This table has under 200,000 clones, over 75% appearing once. Sequencing was carried out using PBMCs or T cells enriched from blood (not recorded which). The source is a woman aged 50 to 60 who had recovered from COVID-19.

The chain couples TRBV3-1 (or the pseudogene TRBV3-2) to TRBJ1-1; D is unresolved. CDR3 length: 14 amino acids. V was cut by 0 bases and J by 6 bases, with 11 bases left in between. Germline values: CDR1 LGHDT, CDR2 YNNKEL (reference sequence). CDR3 sequence: CASSQDRSGAEAFF. The CDR3 DNA is TGTGCCAGCAGCCAAGACAGGTCCGGGGCTGAAGCTTTCTTT.

The chain carries TRBV5-1 and TRBJ2-7, with no clear D. Per the germline V gene, CDR1 is SGHRS and CDR2 is YFSETQ. There are 14 residues in the CDR3. V was trimmed by 0 bases and J by 4 bases, leaving 11 bases between them. The CDR3 sequence: CASSLEPAFYEQYF. The CDR3, as DNA: TGCGCCAGCAGCTTGGAGCCCGCTTTTTACGAGCAGTACTTC.

J is TRBJ1-2 and V is TRBV7-2; 8 bases agree with TRBD1. Germline V gene sequence: CDR1 SGHTA, CDR2 FQGNSA. The V gene end was trimmed by 5 bases and the J gene end by 0 bases; junction bases not matched to a gene: 5. This CDR3 comprises 15 residues. CDR3 protein: CASSPGDRPNYGYTF. CDR3 DNA sequence: TGTGCCAGCAGCCCAGGGGACAGGCCTAACTATGGCTACACCTTC.

V gene TRBV18 combines with J gene TRBJ1-4; 8 bases match TRBD1. The V segment lost 3 bases and the J segment 6 bases; nucleotides outside the gene matches: 6. Germline values: CDR1 KGHSH, CDR2 LQKENI. CDR3 length equals 15 residues. CDR3 protein: CASSPGTGGHEKLFF. The CDR3 region has the DNA TGTGCCAGCTCACCCGGAACAGGGGGGCATGAAAAACTGTTTTTT.

The chain has TRBV7-2 and TRBJ1-6; possible D gene TRBD1, 5 bases. V was cut by 2 bases and J by 9 bases, with 20 bases left in between. Germline lookup yields CDR1 SGHTA and CDR2 FQGNSA. The CDR3 runs 17 residues. CDR3 in amino acids: CASSLSWAGPRVSPLHF. CDR3 DNA sequence: TGTGCCAGCAGCTTAAGTTGGGCGGGACCGAGAGTTTCACCCCTCCACTTT.

This clone has just one count. The chain couples TRBV19 to TRBJ2-2; TRBD2 is a possible D gene (6 bases). Trimming shortened V by 3 bases and J by 1 base, and 9 bases separated the two germline ends. This CDR3 region has 15 residues. Germline values: CDR1 LNHDA, CDR2 SQIVND (reference sequence). Here the CDR3 DNA reads TGTGCCAGTAGTATCAGGCGGGGGAACACCGGGGAGCTGTTTTTT. Translated, it gives CASSIRRGNTGELFF. The entire variable domain, with the rest obtained from reference TRBV19 and TRBJ2-2, is as follows: DGGITQSPKYLFRKEGQNVTLSCEQNLNHDAMYWYRQDPGQGLRLIYYSQIVNDFQKGDIAEGYSVSREKKESFPLTVTSAQKNPTAFYLCASSIRRGNTGELFFGEGSRLTVL.

The chain is built from TRBV18 and TRBJ1-2, with 7 bases that match TRBD1. V shed 5 bases, J shed 8 bases, and the junction held 14 bases outside the gene matches. Germline values: CDR1 KGHSH, CDR2 LQKENI. There are 15 residues in the CDR3. CDR3 protein: CASSSEPDRVNGYTF. The CDR3, as DNA: TGTGCCAGCTCATCCGAGCCCGACAGGGTTAACGGCTACACCTTC.

To note about this clone: Other DNA sequences in the same sample also yield this CDR3. The chain carries TRBV5-1 and TRBJ2-3; the match to TRBD1 covers 9 bases. The length of the CDR3 is 14 residues. Germline assignment: CDR1 SGHRS and CDR2 YFSETQ. J gave up 3 bases and V 4 bases, and 3 bases lay outside the gene matches. Written as DNA, the CDR3 is TGCGCCAGCAGCACCGGACAGGGGACAGATACGCAGTATTTT. As protein: CASSTGQGTDTQYF.

CDR3 DNA sequence: TGTGCCAGCACGTTTGGGACAGGGTTTGCAACTAATGAAAAACTGTTTTTT. Amino acids: CASTFGTGFATNEKLFF. The chain uses TRBV2 and TRBJ1-4, with 9 bases that match TRBD1. Germline-derived CDR1 and CDR2 are SNHLY and FYNNEI. This CDR3 spans 17 amino acids. The V and J ends lost 7 bases and 0 bases, in that order; junction bases with no gene match: 9.

This clone was detected once. The gene calls are TRBV18 and TRBJ2-5; no reliable D call. Trimming left V 6 bases short and J 1 base short, with 12 bases between. CDR1 and CDR2 (germline): KGHSH, LQKENI. This CDR3 comprises 14 residues. CDR3 loop: CASSPGRAQETQYF. The CDR3 coding sequence is TGTGCCAGCTCCCCTGGTCGCGCCCAAGAGACCCAGTACTTC.

J is TRBJ1-5 and V is TRBV5-1; a possible D gene is TRBD1 (6 bases). The V end lost 4 bases, the J end lost 4 bases, and 15 bases lay between the germline ends. Germline values: CDR1 SGHRS, CDR2 YFSETQ. The CDR3 is 15 amino acids. CDR3 loop: CASSSNAGVNQPQHF. CDR3 sequence (DNA): TGCGCCAGCAGCAGTAATGCAGGGGTGAATCAGCCCCAGCATTTT. Based on the CDR3 plus reference TRBV5-1 and TRBJ1-5, the full variable domain is KAGVTQTPRYLIKTRGQQVTLSCSPISGHRSVSWYQQTPGQGLQFLFEYFSETQRNKGNFPGRFSGRQFSNSRSEMNVSTLELGDSALYLCASSSNAGVNQPQHFGDGTRLSIL.

V and J are TRBV2 and TRBJ1-5; D uncertain. The germline CDR1 and CDR2 sequences are SNHLY and FYNNEI. Deletions cut 2 bases from V and 3 bases from J, with 17 bases between. CDR3 length: 17 residues. The CDR3 protein is CASSERSLGLTNQPQHF. The CDR3, as DNA: TGTGCCAGCAGTGAAAGGAGCCTAGGACTTACCAATCAGCCCCAGCATTTT.

The chain carries TRBV1 and TRBJ2-5; the listed D gene, TRBD2, was not tested against the DNA. TRBV1 is marked as a pseudogene. CDR3 length equals 16 residues. Written as DNA, the CDR3 is TGCACCAGCAGCCAATCAGCGGTTCTGTACCAAGAGACCCAGTACTTC. Its protein product is CTSSQSAVLYQETQYF.

This rearrangement joins TRBV7-3 to TRBJ1-6, with a possible D match to TRBD1 (5 bases). Trimming cost V 1 base and J 1 base, with 11 bases left between them. There are 17 residues in the CDR3. Germline lookup yields CDR1 SGHTA and CDR2 FQGTGA. The CDR3 nucleotides are TGTGCCAGCAGCTTAATGGGGCCCTCTTCCTATAATTCACCCCTCCACTTT. This codes for CASSLMGPSSYNSPLHF.

A single count supports this clone. V and J are TRBV5-8 and TRBJ2-2, with D perhaps matching TRBD2 (6 bases). CDR3 length: 15 residues. The germline V gene has CDR1 SGHTS and CDR2 YDEGEE. V lost 6 bases, J lost 5 bases, and 17 bases lay in between. In DNA form, the CDR3 reads TGTGCCAGCACCCTTGGGACTCGAAGGACCGGGGAGCTGTTTTTT. Its translation is CASTLGTRRTGELFF.

The rearrangement uses TRBV5-6 and TRBJ2-6, with D possibly TRBD1 on 6 matching bases. In germline, CDR1 is SGHDT, CDR2 YYEEEE. The CDR3 contains 15 residues. V lost 4 bases and J 0 bases, leaving 8 bases between the germline ends. The CDR3 reads CASSRRGSGANVLTF. As DNA, the CDR3 is TGTGCCAGCAGCCGCAGGGGCTCTGGGGCCAACGTCCTGACTTTC.